These T cell receptor beta chains were read from a single sample in a study of T cell responses to AZD1222 COVID-19 vaccine. Method: immunoSEQ multiplex PCR; TCRdb's copy keeps in-frame clones and lacks some. Of 150,000 or so clones in the sample, about 92% were seen once. The sequencing used peripheral blood, collected on day 0 of AZD1222 vaccination. These receptor sequences come from an adult in good health. Both conserved end residues are trimmed from each CDR3.

j_call | v_call | cdr3_aa
TRBJ1-2 | TRBV25-1 | ASSVRTGDGYT
TRBJ2-1 | TRBV7-8 | ASSVPRGTSGKSEQF
TRBJ1-1 | TRBV2 | ASKRLDMNTEAF
TRBJ1-5 | TRBV24-1 | ATSDAQGNQPQH
TRBJ1-3 | TRBV27 | ASSLRAYSGNTIY
TRBJ2-7 | TRBV12-3/TRBV12-4 | ASRLDGRLEQY
TRBJ1-1 | TRBV3-1/TRBV3-2 | ASSLMGTEAF
TRBJ2-5 | TRBV6-5 | ASSPLAGAQETQY
TRBJ1-2 | TRBV6-6 | ASSLSSRVTNYGYT
TRBJ2-7 | TRBV4-1 | ASSQDQGQGAREQY
TRBJ1-1 | TRBV6-5 | ASSYSAGNTEAF
TRBJ1-2 | TRBV4-1 | ASSQVLDSGYGYT
TRBJ1-4 | TRBV7-4 | ASSLGPPTATNEKLF
TRBJ1-5 | TRBV7-9 | ASSPGEGGNQPQH
TRBJ2-7 | TRBV27 | ASSLGTSYEQY
TRBJ2-1 | TRBV9 | ASSVLAGGSFSYNEQF
TRBJ2-3 | TRBV2 | ASRRTRVTDTQY
TRBJ2-7 | TRBV11-2 | ASSLQTEQY
TRBJ1-1 | TRBV29-1 | SVAVQDRGGEAF
TRBJ2-3 | TRBV30 | AWSLKGGSGY
TRBJ1-1 | TRBV18 | ASSPQGAEDTEAF